Listed here are 28 T cell receptor beta chains from one sample, sequenced in a study of identical twins. In TCRdb, the 5' RACE reads were re-called with MiXCR into one record per CDR3 protein. The data show about 240,000 distinct CDR3 sequences, roughly 13% seen once. These same records also appear under a second study, on yellow fever vaccine responses in identical twins.

Input material: memory (CD45RO+) T cells sorted from blood. The receptors here all came from a woman between 18 and 29 years old in good health.

This clonotype showed up just once. V usage is TRBV25-1 and J usage is TRBJ1-5, with D possibly TRBD1 on 5 matching bases. The CDR3 loop spans 14 amino acids. V lost 4 bases to trimming and J lost 3 bases, with 10 bases between them. The V gene's germline CDR1 is MGHDK and CDR2 SYGVNS. The CDR3 coding sequence is TGTGCCAGCAGTGGGGGGACGGTCAATCAGCCCCAGCATTTT. Translation: CASSGGTVNQPQHF.

This clonotype was observed at least ten times. This sequence joins TRBV12-3 or TRBV12-4 and TRBJ1-4; TRBD1 matches at 8 bases. V was clipped by 5 bases and J by 7 bases; unmatched bases: 6. This CDR3 is 14 amino acids long. CDR3 region: CASSRTGITEKLFF. CDR3 bases: TGTGCCAGCAGTCGGACAGGGATCACTGAAAAACTGTTTTTT.

This clonotype was picked up a small number of times. J is TRBJ2-3 and V is TRBV28, with a possible D match to TRBD2 (5 bases). The CDR3 is made up of 15 amino acids. Germline CDR1 and CDR2: MDHEN and SYDVKM. Deletions cut 2 bases from V and 4 bases from J, with 13 bases between. The chain's CDR3 is CASSLAESRADTQYF. The CDR3, as DNA: TGTGCCAGCAGTTTAGCCGAATCGAGGGCAGATACGCAGTATTTT.

This clonotype was seen only a few times. The chain recombines TRBV7-2 with TRBJ2-2; D ambiguous. Germline V gene data show CDR1 as SGHTA and CDR2 as FQGNSA. CDR3 length: 17 residues. Trimming took off 0 bases at V and 2 bases at J, with 13 bases between the two ends. The CDR3 DNA reads as TGTGCCAGCAGCTTAGCCCGCAGAACCTTAAACACCGGGGAGCTGTTTTTT. This codes for CASSLARRTLNTGELFF.

V is TRBV6-2 or TRBV6-3 and J is TRBJ2-5; 7 bases agree with TRBD1. The CDR3 contains 13 residues. Trimming took 6 bases from V and 7 from J; bases not matched to a gene: 8. Germline V CDR1 and CDR2: MNHEY, SVGEGT. CDR3 sequence reads: CASSQRQGLTQYF. CDR3 in DNA: TGTGCCAGCAGCCAGAGACAGGGCTTGACCCAGTACTTC.

At least ten counts were recorded for this clonotype. The chain links TRBV20-1 to TRBJ2-3; D not resolved. Trimming shortened V by 3 bases and J by 1 base, and 11 bases separated the two germline ends. The length of the CDR3 is 14 residues. Germline assignment: CDR1 DFQATT and CDR2 SNEGSKA (reference sequence). In DNA, the CDR3 is TGCAGTGCTAGTTCCGGGCTTGGCACAGATACGCAGTATTTT. The encoded protein is CSASSGLGTDTQYF.

Comment on this clonotype: A much larger clone lies one base from this, so it may be a read error. The genes are TRBV7-8 and TRBJ2-7; the D is unclear. The CDR3 runs 15 residues. From germline, CDR1 is SGHVS and CDR2 FQNEAQ. CDR3 DNA sequence: TGTGCCAGCAGCTTAAGGCGCGGCAGCTCCTACGAGCTGTACTTC. This codes for CASSLRRGSSYELYF.

This clonotype has more than one count but fewer than ten. The V gene is TRBV29-1, the J gene TRBJ2-3, with 13 bases identical to TRBD2. Germline values: CDR1 SQVTM, CDR2 ANQGSEA. The V gene end was trimmed by 1 base and the J gene end by 2 bases; junction bases not matched to a gene: 9. The CDR3 totals 18 residues. CDR3 in amino acids: CSVEVLLGTSGNTDTQYF. The CDR3 nucleotides are TGCAGCGTTGAAGTCCTCCTCGGGACTAGCGGGAACACAGATACGCAGTATTTT.

The chain is built from TRBV5-1 and TRBJ1-2; the match to TRBD1 covers 7 bases. Germline assignment: CDR1 SGHRS and CDR2 YFSETQ. V lost 4 bases and J lost 4; bases outside the gene matches: 7. This CDR3 is built from 14 residues. CDR3 sequence (DNA): TGCGCCAGCAGCATGACAGGGCTTGGCTATGGCTACACCTTC. The encoded protein is CASSMTGLGYGYTF.

This clonotype was seen ten or more times. Here the CDR3 DNA reads TGCGCCAGCAGCCAAGTAGAGGGACAGGGGGCAGGGGAGCAGTTCTTC. It translates to CASSQVEGQGAGEQFF. The V and J genes are TRBV4-3 and TRBJ2-1, with 12 nucleotides matching TRBD1. V shed 1 base, J shed 10 bases, and the junction held 8 bases outside the gene matches. Germline V gives CDR1 LGHNA, CDR2 YSLEER. This CDR3 spans 16 amino acids.

V and J are TRBV7-2 and TRBJ2-1; TRBD1 matches 8 bases. Trimming removed 5 bases from V and 3 bases from J; junction bases left unmatched: 9. The CDR3 runs to 16 residues. Germline V gives CDR1 SGHTA, CDR2 FQGNSA. This chain's CDR3 is CASSPKGQVIYNEQFF. CDR3 nucleotides: TGTGCCAGCAGCCCTAAGGGACAGGTAATCTACAATGAGCAGTTCTTC.

The chain couples TRBV24-1 to TRBJ2-1; TRBD2 aligns across 7 bases. Trimming removed 4 bases from V and 4 bases from J; junction bases left unmatched: 9. The germline V gene has CDR1 KGHDR and CDR2 SFDVKD. The CDR3 sequence is 16 residues long. The CDR3 bases are TGTGCCACCAGTGACTCGGGGCCTAGCGGTTACAATGAGCAGTTCTTC. The encoded protein is CATSDSGPSGYNEQFF.

The sample holds many counts of this clonotype. This chain uses TRBV12-3 or TRBV12-4 with TRBJ1-5, with 7 bases identical to TRBD1. V shed 7 bases and J 8 bases; nucleotides not matched to a gene: 8. The CDR3 loop spans 13 amino acids. CDR3 amino acids: CASTFRGKEPQHF. DNA of the CDR3: TGTGCCAGCACTTTCAGGGGGAAGGAGCCCCAGCATTTT.

This clonotype has ten or more counts. The chain couples TRBV24-1 to TRBJ2-3; TRBD2 matches at 7 bases. The CDR3 covers 14 residues. Germline loops: CDR1 KGHDR, CDR2 SFDVKD. The V segment lost 8 bases and the J segment 0 bases; nucleotides outside the gene matches: 4. The CDR3 nucleotides are TGTGCCACCACAGACGGGGGGAGCACAGATACGCAGTATTTT. Encoded protein: CATTDGGSTDTQYF.

This chain uses TRBV2 with TRBJ1-4, with TRBD1 matching over 8 bases. J lost 3 bases, V lost 8 bases, and 14 bases had no gene match. CDR1 is SNHLY and CDR2 is FYNNEI in the germline V gene. The CDR3 sequence is 17 residues long. In nucleotides, the CDR3 is TGTGCCAGCGGCCTAACCGGACAGGGAACTCCTAATGAAAAACTGTTTTTT. Amino acids: CASGLTGQGTPNEKLFF.

The rearrangement joins TRBV20-1 to TRBJ2-5; the match to TRBD1 covers 9 bases. CDR1 is DFQATT and CDR2 is SNEGSKA in the germline V gene (reference sequence). There are 14 residues in the CDR3. V dropped 2 bases and J dropped 2; count of bases not matched to a gene: 3. CDR3 nucleotides: TGCAGTGCTAGAACAGGGGGCCAACAAGAGACCCAGTACTTC. It is translated as CSARTGGQQETQYF.

V is TRBV24-1 and J is TRBJ2-7; 9 nucleotides agree with TRBD1. The CDR3 spans 14 residues. Germline V CDR1 and CDR2: KGHDR, SFDVKD. V shed 9 bases, J shed 3 bases, and the junction held 8 bases outside the gene matches. The CDR3, as DNA: TGTGCCACCCAAGCACCGGGACAGGGCTACGAGCAGTACTTC. Protein sequence: CATQAPGQGYEQYF.

In this sample, this clonotype turned up many times. This sequence joins TRBV10-3 and TRBJ1-1; 7 nucleotides align to TRBD1. This CDR3 is built from 12 residues. Losses at the gene ends were 5 bases for V and 4 bases for J; bases not matched to a gene: 1. Looked up from germline, CDR1 is ENHRY and CDR2 is SYGVKD. CDR3 coding DNA: TGTGCCATCAGTCAGGGGGTCACTGAAGCTTTCTTT. It codes for CAISQGVTEAFF.

In this sample, this clonotype turned up many times. This chain uses TRBV12-3 or TRBV12-4 with TRBJ1-5, with TRBD1 as a possible D gene (6 bases). The V gene lost 3 bases and the J gene lost 5 bases, with 14 bases spanning the gap. This CDR3 has 15 amino acids. The CDR3 sequence is CASSLEGNRDQPQHF. The CDR3 DNA is TGTGCCAGCAGTTTGGAGGGAAACAGGGATCAGCCCCAGCATTTT.

The V and J genes are TRBV11-2 and TRBJ2-5; tentatively, D is TRBD2 (5 bases). The CDR3 spans 18 residues. The V end lost 0 bases, the J end lost 2 bases, and 19 bases lay between the germline ends. Germline V gives CDR1 SGHAT, CDR2 FQNNGV. CDR3 sequence reads: CASSLEFAGETGQETQYF. In DNA form, the CDR3 reads TGTGCCAGCAGCTTAGAGTTTGCCGGAGAGACGGGACAAGAGACCCAGTACTTC.

The rearrangement links TRBV20-1 to TRBJ2-5; D perhaps matches TRBD1 (6 bases). The V gene lost 5 bases and the J gene lost 4 bases, with 20 bases spanning the gap. The CDR3 sequence is 15 residues long. Germline lookup yields CDR1 DFQATT and CDR2 SNEGSKA (reference sequence). CDR3 nucleotides: TGCAGTGCTGCTCGGACAGCGTTTGGAGGAGAGACCCAGTACTTC. It encodes CSAARTAFGGETQYF.

This clonotype was recorded many times. The V call is TRBV20-1, the J call TRBJ2-5; TRBD1 is a possible D gene (6 bases). With 1 base removed from V and 5 bases from J, the gap between germline ends came to 23 bases. Germline-derived CDR1 and CDR2 are DFQATT and SNEGSKA (reference sequence). The CDR3 totals 17 residues. Here the CDR3 DNA reads TGCAGTGCTAGAGGAGGAGAGTCCCAGGGGATATCGGAGACCCAGTACTTC. As protein: CSARGGESQGISETQYF.

This clonotype was seen only a few times. This chain connects TRBV5-1 to TRBJ2-5; D is ambiguous. Germline V CDR1 and CDR2: SGHRS, YFSETQ. The CDR3 extends over 13 amino acids. The germline V and J ends were trimmed by 4 bases and 5 bases, with 12 bases remaining between them. The CDR3 sequence is CASSQYPQETQYF. DNA for the CDR3: TGCGCCAGCAGCCAATACCCCCAGGAGACCCAGTACTTC.

V gene TRBV29-1 combines with J gene TRBJ2-1, with D possibly being TRBD1 (6 bases). CDR1 and CDR2 (germline): SQVTM, ANQGSEA. The V end lost 3 bases, the J end lost 5 bases, and 11 bases lay between the germline ends. CDR3 length equals 13 residues. As DNA, the CDR3 is TGCAGCGTTGACCTGACAGGAAACAATGAGCAGTTCTTC. Amino acid sequence: CSVDLTGNNEQFF.

The chain is built from TRBV3-1 and TRBJ2-1; D is uncertain. Trimming took 1 base from V and 6 from J, leaving 16 bases between them. Germline-derived CDR1 and CDR2 are LGHDT and YNNKEL (reference sequence). The CDR3 runs 16 residues. The CDR3 sequence is CASSQAIAAVGNEQFF. The CDR3 DNA reads TGTGCCAGCAGCCAAGCGATCGCGGCGGTGGGCAATGAGCAGTTCTTC.

This clonotype was seen many times. The chain links TRBV20-1 to TRBJ1-6; 7 nucleotides line up with TRBD1. Germline V gene lookup returns CDR1 DFQATT and CDR2 SNEGSKA (reference sequence). V trimming: 6 bases; J trimming: 5 bases; junction bases outside the gene matches: 10. This CDR3 region has 15 residues. CDR3 region: CSASPGTADNSPLHF. CDR3 sequence (DNA): TGCAGTGCCAGCCCCGGGACAGCCGATAATTCACCCCTCCACTTT.

This clonotype has just a few counts. This chain connects TRBV20-1 to TRBJ2-2, with 7 bases identical to TRBD1. The J segment lost 3 bases and the V segment lost 8 bases, leaving 12 bases of the junction unmatched. Looked up from germline, CDR1 is DFQATT and CDR2 is SNEGSKA (reference sequence). The CDR3 runs 15 residues. For the CDR3, the DNA is TGCAGTCCCAGACAACAGGGGCTGGACACCGGGGAGCTGTTTTTT. It encodes CSPRQQGLDTGELFF.

This sequence joins TRBV5-1 and TRBJ2-3, with a weak D call TRBD2 (6 bases). The CDR3 spans 16 residues. CDR1 SGHRS and CDR2 YFSETQ come from the germline V gene. With 0 bases removed from V and 0 bases from J, the gap between germline ends came to 11 bases. The CDR3 sequence: CASSLAAGPSTDTQYF. CDR3 bases: TGCGCCAGCAGCTTGGCGGCGGGGCCTAGCACAGATACGCAGTATTTT. The variable domain in full, with the rest retrieved from reference TRBV5-1 and TRBJ2-3, is KAGVTQTPRYLIKTRGQQVTLSCSPISGHRSVSWYQQTPGQGLQFLFEYFSETQRNKGNFPGRFSGRQFSNSRSEMNVSTLELGDSALYLCASSLAAGPSTDTQYFGPGTRLTVL.